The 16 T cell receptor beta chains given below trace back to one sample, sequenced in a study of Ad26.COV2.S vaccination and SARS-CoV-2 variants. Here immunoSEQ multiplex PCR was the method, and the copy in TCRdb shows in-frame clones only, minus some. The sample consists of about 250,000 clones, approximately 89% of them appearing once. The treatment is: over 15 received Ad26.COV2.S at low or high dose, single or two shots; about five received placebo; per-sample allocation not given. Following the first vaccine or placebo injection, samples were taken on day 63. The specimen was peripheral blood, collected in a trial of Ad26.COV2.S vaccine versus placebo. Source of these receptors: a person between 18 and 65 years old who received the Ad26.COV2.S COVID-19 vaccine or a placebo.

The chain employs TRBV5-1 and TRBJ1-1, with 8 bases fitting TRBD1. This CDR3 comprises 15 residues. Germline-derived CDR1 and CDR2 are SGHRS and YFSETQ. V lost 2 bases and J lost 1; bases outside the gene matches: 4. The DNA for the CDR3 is TGCGCCAGCAGCTTTCATGGACAGGGGAACACTGAAGCTTTCTTT. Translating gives CASSFHGQGNTEAFF.

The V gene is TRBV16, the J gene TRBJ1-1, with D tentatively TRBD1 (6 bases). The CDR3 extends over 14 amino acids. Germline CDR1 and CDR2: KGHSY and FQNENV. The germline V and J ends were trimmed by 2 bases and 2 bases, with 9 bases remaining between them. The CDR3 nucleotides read TGTGCCAGCAGCCAACTGACAGGAAACACTGAAGCTTTCTTT. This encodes CASSQLTGNTEAFF.

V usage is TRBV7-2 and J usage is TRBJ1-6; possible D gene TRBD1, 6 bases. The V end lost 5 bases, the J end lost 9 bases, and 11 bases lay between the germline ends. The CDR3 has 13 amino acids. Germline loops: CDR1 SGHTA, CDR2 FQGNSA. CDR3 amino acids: CASSTDSRSPLHF. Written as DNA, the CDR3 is TGTGCCAGCAGCACGGACAGTCGTTCACCCCTCCACTTT. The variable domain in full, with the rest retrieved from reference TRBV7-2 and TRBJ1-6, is GAGVSQSPSNKVTEKGKDVELRCDPISGHTALYWYRQSLGQGLEFLIYFQGNSAPDKSGLPSDRFSAERTGGSVSTLTIQRTQQEDSAVYLCASSTDSRSPLHFGNGTRLTVT.

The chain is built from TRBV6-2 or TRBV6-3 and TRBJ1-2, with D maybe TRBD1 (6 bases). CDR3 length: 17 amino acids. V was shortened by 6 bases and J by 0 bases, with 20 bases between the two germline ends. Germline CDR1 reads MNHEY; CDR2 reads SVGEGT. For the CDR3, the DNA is TGTGCCAGCAGCCACGGGTCCAGGGGATCGGCTAACTATGGCTACACCTTC. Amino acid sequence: CASSHGSRGSANYGYTF.

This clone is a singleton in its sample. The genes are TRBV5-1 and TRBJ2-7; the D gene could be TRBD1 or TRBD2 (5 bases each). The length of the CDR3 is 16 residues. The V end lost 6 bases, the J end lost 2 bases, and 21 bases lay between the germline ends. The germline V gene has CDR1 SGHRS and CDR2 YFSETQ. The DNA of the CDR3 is TGCGCCAGCACCTATACCGGGACGGAGAGGGCCTACGAGCAGTACTTC. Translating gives CASTYTGTERAYEQYF.

DNA of the CDR3: TGTGCCACCAGTGACAGGGCGAGCGAGCAGTACTTC. Translation gives CATSDRASEQYF. The V gene is TRBV24-1, the J gene TRBJ2-7; weak D call: TRBD1 (5 bases). Trimming shortened V by 4 bases and J by 6 bases, and 9 bases separated the two germline ends. Germline CDR1 is KGHDR and CDR2 is SFDVKD. The CDR3 consists of 12 residues.

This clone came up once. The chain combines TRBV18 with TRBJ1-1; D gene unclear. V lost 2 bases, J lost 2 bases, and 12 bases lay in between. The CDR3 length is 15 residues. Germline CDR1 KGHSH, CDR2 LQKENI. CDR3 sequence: CASSPGSTANTEAFF. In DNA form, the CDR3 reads TGTGCCAGCTCACCAGGTTCAACGGCCAACACTGAAGCTTTCTTT.

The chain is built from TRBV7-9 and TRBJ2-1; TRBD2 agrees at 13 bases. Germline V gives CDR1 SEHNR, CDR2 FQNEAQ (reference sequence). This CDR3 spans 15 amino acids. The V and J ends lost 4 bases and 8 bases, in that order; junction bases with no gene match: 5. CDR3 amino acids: CASSSGLAGWDEQFF. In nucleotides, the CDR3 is TGTGCCAGCAGCTCGGGACTAGCGGGGTGGGATGAGCAGTTCTTC.

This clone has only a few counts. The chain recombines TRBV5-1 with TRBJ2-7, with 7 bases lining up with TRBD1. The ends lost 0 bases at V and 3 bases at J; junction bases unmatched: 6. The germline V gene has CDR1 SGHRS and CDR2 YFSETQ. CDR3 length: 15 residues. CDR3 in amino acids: CASSLDRDSVYEQYF. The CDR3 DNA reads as TGCGCCAGCAGCTTGGATCGGGACAGTGTCTACGAGCAGTACTTC. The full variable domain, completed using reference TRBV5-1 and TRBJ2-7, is KAGVTQTPRYLIKTRGQQVTLSCSPISGHRSVSWYQQTPGQGLQFLFEYFSETQRNKGNFPGRFSGRQFSNSRSEMNVSTLELGDSALYLCASSLDRDSVYEQYFGPGTRLTVT.

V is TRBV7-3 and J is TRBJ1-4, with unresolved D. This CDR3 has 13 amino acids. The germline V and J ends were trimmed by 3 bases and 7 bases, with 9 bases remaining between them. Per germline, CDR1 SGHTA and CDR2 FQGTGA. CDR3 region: CASSFGPGEKLFF. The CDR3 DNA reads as TGTGCCAGCAGCTTTGGGCCAGGTGAAAAACTGTTTTTT.

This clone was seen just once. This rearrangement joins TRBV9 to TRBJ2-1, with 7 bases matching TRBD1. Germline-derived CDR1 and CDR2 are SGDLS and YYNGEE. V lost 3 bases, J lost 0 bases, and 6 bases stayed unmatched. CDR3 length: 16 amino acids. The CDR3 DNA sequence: TGTGCCAGCAGCGCCAGACAGGGAAGCTCCTACAATGAGCAGTTCTTC. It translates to CASSARQGSSYNEQFF.

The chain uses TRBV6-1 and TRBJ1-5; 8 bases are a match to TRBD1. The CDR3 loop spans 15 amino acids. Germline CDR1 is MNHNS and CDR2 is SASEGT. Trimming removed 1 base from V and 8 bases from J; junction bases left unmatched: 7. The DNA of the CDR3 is TGTGCCAGCAGTGAAGGGTATAGGACAGGGAAGCCCCAGCATTTT. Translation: CASSEGYRTGKPQHF.

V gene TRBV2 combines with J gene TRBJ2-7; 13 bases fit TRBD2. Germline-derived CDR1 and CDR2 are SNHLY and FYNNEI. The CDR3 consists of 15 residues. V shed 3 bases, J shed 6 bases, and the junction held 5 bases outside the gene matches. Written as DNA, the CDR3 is TGTGCCAGCAGTGATTGGACTAGCGGGGGCTCCGAGCAGTACTTC. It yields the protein CASSDWTSGGSEQYF.

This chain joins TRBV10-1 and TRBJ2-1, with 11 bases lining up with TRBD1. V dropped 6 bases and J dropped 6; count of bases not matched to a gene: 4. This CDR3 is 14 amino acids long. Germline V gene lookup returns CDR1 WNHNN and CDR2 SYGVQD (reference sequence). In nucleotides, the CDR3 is TGCGCCAGCAGCCCGGGACAGGGGGTCAATGAGCAGTTCTTC. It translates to CASSPGQGVNEQFF.

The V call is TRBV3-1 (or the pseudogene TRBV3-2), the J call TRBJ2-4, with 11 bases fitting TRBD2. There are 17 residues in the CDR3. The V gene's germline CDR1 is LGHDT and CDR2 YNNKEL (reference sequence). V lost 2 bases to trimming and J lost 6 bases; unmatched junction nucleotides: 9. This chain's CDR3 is CASSQQPVAGGGNIQYF. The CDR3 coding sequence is TGTGCCAGCAGCCAACAACCTGTAGCGGGAGGGGGAAACATTCAGTACTTC.

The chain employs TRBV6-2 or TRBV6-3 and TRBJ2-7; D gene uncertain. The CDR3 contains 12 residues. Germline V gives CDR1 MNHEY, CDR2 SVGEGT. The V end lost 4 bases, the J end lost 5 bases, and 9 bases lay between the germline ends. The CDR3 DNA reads TGTGCCAGCAGTTCCTATAACAACGAGCAGTACTTC. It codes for CASSSYNNEQYF.